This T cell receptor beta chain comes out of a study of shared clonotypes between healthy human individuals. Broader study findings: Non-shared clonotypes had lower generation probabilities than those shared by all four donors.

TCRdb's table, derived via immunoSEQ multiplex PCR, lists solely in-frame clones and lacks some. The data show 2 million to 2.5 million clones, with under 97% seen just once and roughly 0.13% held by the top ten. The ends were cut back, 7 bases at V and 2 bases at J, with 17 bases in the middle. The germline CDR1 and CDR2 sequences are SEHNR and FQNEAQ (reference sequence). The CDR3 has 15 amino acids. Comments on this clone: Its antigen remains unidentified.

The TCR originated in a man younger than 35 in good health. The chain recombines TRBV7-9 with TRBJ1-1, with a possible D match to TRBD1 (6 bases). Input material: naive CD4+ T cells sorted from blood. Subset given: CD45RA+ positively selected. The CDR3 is CASTLYEGDNTEAFF. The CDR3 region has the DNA TGTGCCAGCACACTCTACGAGGGGGACAACACTGAAGCTTTCTTT.